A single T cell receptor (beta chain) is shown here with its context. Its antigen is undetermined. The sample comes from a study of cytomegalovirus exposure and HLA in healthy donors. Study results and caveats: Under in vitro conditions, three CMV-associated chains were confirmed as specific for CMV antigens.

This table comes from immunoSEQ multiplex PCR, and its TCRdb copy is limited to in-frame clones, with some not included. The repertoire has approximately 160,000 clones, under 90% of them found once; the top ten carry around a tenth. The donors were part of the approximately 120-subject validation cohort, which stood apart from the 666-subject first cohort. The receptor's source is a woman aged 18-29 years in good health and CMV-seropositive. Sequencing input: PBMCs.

The CDR3 DNA reads as TGCAGCGTTGTGGGGGACAGGGTCTATGGCTACACCTTC. It is translated as CSVVGDRVYGYTF. The chain joins TRBV29-1 to TRBJ1-2; the match to TRBD1 covers 9 bases. CDR1 SQVTM and CDR2 ANQGSEA come from the germline V gene. With V trimmed by 4 bases and J by 4 bases, 4 bases remained unmatched. This CDR3 contains 13 residues. Using reference TRBV29-1 and TRBJ1-2 for the parts outside the CDR3, the full variable domain is SAVISQKPSRDICQRGTSLTIQCQVDSQVTMMFWYRQQPGQSLTLIATANQGSEATYESGFVIDKFPISRPNLTFSTLTVSNMSPEDSSIYLCSVVGDRVYGYTFGSGTRLTVV.